This T cell receptor (beta chain) was sequenced for a study of Graves' ophthalmopathy and Graves' hyperthyroidism. Findings and limits, study-wide: Ophthalmopathy and stable hyperthyroidism were discriminated by a 13-signature model, with about 90% sensitivity and about 82% specificity.

This CDR3 region has 13 residues. The V gene's germline CDR1 is DFQATT and CDR2 SNEGSKA (reference sequence). Between the trimmed V and J ends, which lost 8 bases and 5 bases, there was a span of 18 bases. Amplification targeted the TCR beta CDR3 regions, with RNA transcripts as the source material. The first round was an RT-PCR with HTBI primers, and the second round was a multiplex PCR. TCRdb called the multiplex PCR reads again in MiXCR, with one record for every CDR3 protein. The sample records 600,000 to 950,000 distinct CDR3 sequences, 40% being singletons. Concerning this clonotype itself: Its antigen is unknown.

Other autoimmune diseases, uncontrolled infections, pregnancy or lactation excluded patients from enrollment. The clonotype comes from an adult man with Graves' ophthalmopathy. The sequenced sample consisted of peripheral blood. The J gene is TRBJ1-1, the V gene TRBV20-1; D is perhaps TRBD1 (5 bases). The CDR3 nucleotides read TGCAGTTTATCGGAAAGGGGCAGAACTGAAGCTTTCTTT. Encoded protein: CSLSERGRTEAFF.